The 19 T cell receptor beta chains below were found in one sample sequenced in a study of vaccination effects on CD4 cells after COVID-19. Profiled with immunoSEQ multiplex PCR; TCRdb holds only in-frame clones, not every one. The table lists about 37,000 clones, roughly 79% of them singletons. Their cognate antigens are unknown. Culture lasted roughly eleven days before CD4+ T cell isolation. Sequencing used CD4+ T cells from PBMCs cultured without peptide, obtained before COVID-19 vaccination. The source is a human donor who received a COVID-19 vaccine.

This clone was seen only a few times. The rearrangement uses TRBV5-5 and TRBJ1-2, with a possible D match to TRBD1 (5 bases). The CDR3 loop spans 15 amino acids. Per the germline V gene, CDR1 is SGHKS and CDR2 is YYEKEE (reference sequence). Trimming stripped 4 bases from V and 7 bases from J, with 20 bases between. Here the CDR3 reads CASSQDGAIIGGYTF. DNA for the CDR3: TGTGCCAGCAGCCAGGACGGGGCAATTATAGGTGGCTACACCTTC.

This clone appeared once. This chain connects TRBV18 to TRBJ2-7, with 10 nucleotides matching TRBD2. Germline CDR1 KGHSH, CDR2 LQKENI. There are 18 residues in the CDR3. Germline trimming cut 3 bases from V and 2 bases from J; bases unmatched to any gene: 13. The CDR3 is CASSPSPLTSGKTYEQYF. CDR3 nucleotide sequence: TGTGCCAGCTCACCTTCCCCCTTAACTAGCGGGAAGACCTACGAGCAGTACTTC.

This clone came up a few times. This chain connects TRBV7-9 to TRBJ2-5, with D perhaps TRBD1 (5 bases). The CDR3 loop spans 14 amino acids. Germline V gene data show CDR1 as SEHNR and CDR2 as FQNEAQ (reference sequence). V lost 3 bases and J 6 bases, leaving 14 bases between the germline ends. The DNA for the CDR3 is TGTGCCAGCAGCTTGGGCAGGACAAGCCAGACCCAGTACTTC. Translating gives CASSLGRTSQTQYF.

The chain links TRBV18 to TRBJ2-2; D is unclear. V was pared by 4 bases and J by 7 bases, with 16 bases between. Germline CDR1 is KGHSH and CDR2 is LQKENI. The CDR3 runs 15 residues. This CDR3 is CASSRTPAAFGELFF. In DNA, the CDR3 is TGTGCCAGCTCACGAACCCCTGCTGCGTTCGGGGAGCTGTTTTTT.

The rearrangement uses TRBV2 and TRBJ2-2; 8 bases match TRBD2. The CDR3 runs to 15 residues. V dropped 8 bases and J dropped 4; count of bases not matched to a gene: 9. Per germline, CDR1 SNHLY and CDR2 FYNNEI. The CDR3 DNA reads as TGTGCCAGCGCCCCGGGGGGGACACGCACCGGGGAGCTGTTTTTT. It encodes CASAPGGTRTGELFF.

This clone has just a few counts. This CDR3 reads CASSMTAPNTEAFF. CDR3 nucleotide sequence: TGCGCCAGCAGCATGACAGCCCCGAACACTGAAGCTTTCTTT. This chain uses TRBV5-1 with TRBJ1-1; tentative D call: TRBD1 (5 bases). Trimming cost V 4 bases and J 1 base, with 11 bases left between them. Germline V gene sequence: CDR1 SGHRS, CDR2 YFSETQ. This CDR3 has 14 amino acids.

The chain has TRBV28 and TRBJ2-7, with a tentative D call TRBD1 (6 bases). V was clipped by 7 bases and J by 2 bases, with 21 bases between them. This CDR3 is built from 16 residues. CDR1 and CDR2 from the germline V gene are MDHEN and SYDVKM. CDR3 sequence reads: CASKVSVRQGTYEQYF. DNA for the CDR3: TGTGCCAGCAAAGTATCGGTCAGGCAGGGGACCTACGAGCAGTACTTC. Combining the CDR3 with reference TRBV28 and TRBJ2-7 gives the whole variable domain DVKVTQSSRYLVKRTGEKVFLECVQDMDHENMFWYRQDPGLGLRLIYFSYDVKMKEKGDIPEGYSVSREKKERFSLILESASTNQTSMYLCASKVSVRQGTYEQYFGPGTRLTVT.

J is TRBJ1-2 and V is TRBV7-9; 7 nucleotides align to TRBD1. J lost 7 bases, V lost 5 bases, and 16 bases had no gene match. Germline CDR1 is SEHNR and CDR2 is FQNEAQ (reference sequence). CDR3 size: 16 residues. The DNA for the CDR3 is TGTGCCAGCAGCACCTCGGGGCAGGGGGTATCCGGTGGCTACACCTTC. Its translation: CASSTSGQGVSGGYTF.

The J gene is TRBJ1-2, the V gene TRBV6-6, with 8 positions matching TRBD1. This CDR3 region has 16 residues. V gave up 2 bases and J gave up 5 bases; unmatched junction bases: 10. Germline loops: CDR1 MNHNY, CDR2 SVGAGI (reference sequence). The CDR3 bases are TGTGCCAGCAGTTACATAGCCGGACAGGGACTATATGGCTACACCTTC. Encoded protein: CASSYIAGQGLYGYTF.

Only a few counts were recorded for this clone. This rearrangement joins TRBV5-1 to TRBJ2-1; 8 bases agree with TRBD2. The trim removed 0 bases at V and 0 bases at J, leaving 5 bases unmatched. The CDR3 covers 17 residues. Germline V gene data show CDR1 as SGHRS and CDR2 as YFSETQ. The CDR3: CASSLGPAGGSYNEQFF. The CDR3 DNA is TGCGCCAGCAGCTTGGGCCCTGCGGGAGGCTCCTACAATGAGCAGTTCTTC.

The chain employs TRBV6-5 and TRBJ2-7, with D tentatively TRBD1 (6 bases). V lost 6 bases and J lost 0, with 12 bases in between. Germline V lookup: CDR1 MNHEY, CDR2 SVGAGI. The CDR3 consists of 14 residues. CDR3 nucleotide sequence: TGTGCCAGCAGAATCCGGACAGACTCCTACGAGCAGTACTTC. This gives the protein CASRIRTDSYEQYF.

This clone was seen a few times. The chain employs TRBV4-3 and TRBJ1-4; TRBD1 matches 8 bases. This CDR3 is built from 15 residues. Losses at the gene ends were 0 bases for V and 11 bases for J; bases not matched to a gene: 8. Germline CDR1 LGHNA, CDR2 YSLEER. CDR3 in amino acids: CASSQDVGQEVKLFF. CDR3 coding DNA: TGCGCCAGCAGCCAAGATGTGGGACAGGAGGTGAAACTGTTTTTT.

This clone has a single count. The gene calls are TRBV7-9 and TRBJ1-5; D is unclear. Germline V gene data show CDR1 as SEHNR and CDR2 as FQNEAQ (reference sequence). The CDR3 spans 14 residues. The V end was cut by 1 base, the J end by 0 bases, with 4 bases between. CDR3 bases: TGTGCCAGCAGCTTAGTTCATAGCAATCAGCCCCAGCATTTT. This codes for CASSLVHSNQPQHF.

The rearrangement joins TRBV5-1 to TRBJ2-2; 15 nucleotides align to TRBD2. CDR1 and CDR2 (germline): SGHRS, YFSETQ. Trimming took 3 bases from V and 6 from J; bases not matched to a gene: 6. The CDR3 has 17 residues. CDR3 residues: CASSSARTSGRAGELFF. The CDR3 DNA follows: TGCGCCAGCAGCTCGGCCCGGACTAGCGGGAGGGCCGGGGAGCTGTTTTTT.

The V and J genes are TRBV5-1 and TRBJ1-1, with D hard to call. This CDR3 has 13 residues. V shed 1 base and J shed 1 base, with 5 bases lying between them. Germline loops: CDR1 SGHRS, CDR2 YFSETQ. The CDR3 nucleotides read TGCGCCAGCAGCTTGTTTGAGAACACTGAAGCTTTCTTT. It yields the protein CASSLFENTEAFF.

This chain links TRBV12-5 with TRBJ2-1; tentatively, D is TRBD1 (6 bases). This CDR3 has 17 amino acids. Germline V lookup: CDR1 LGHNT, CDR2 FRNRAP. Trimming stripped 1 base from V and 4 bases from J, with 17 bases between. The CDR3 protein is CASGLATGTPLYNEQFF. The CDR3 nucleotides read TGTGCTAGTGGTTTGGCCACCGGGACACCCCTATACAATGAGCAGTTCTTC.

The V gene is TRBV19, the J gene TRBJ2-7; D might be TRBD1 or TRBD2, each matching 5 bases. This CDR3 has 16 residues. Trimming pared 4 bases from V and 2 bases from J, leaving 18 bases between. The V gene's germline CDR1 is LNHDA and CDR2 SQIVND (reference sequence). This chain's CDR3 is CASSTGRGEPPYEQYF. The CDR3 region has the DNA TGTGCCAGTAGTACAGGACGGGGCGAACCCCCCTACGAGCAGTACTTC.

The chain couples TRBV28 to TRBJ1-2, with a tentative D call TRBD1 (6 bases). Germline lookup yields CDR1 MDHEN and CDR2 SYDVKM. V was trimmed by 3 bases and J by 7 bases, leaving 12 bases between them. CDR3 length equals 13 residues. The CDR3, as DNA: TGTGCCAGCAGTTTCGGGGACATCTCTGGCTACACCTTC. It encodes CASSFGDISGYTF.

V is TRBV20-1 and J is TRBJ2-5; D unclear. Trimming took 6 bases from V and 4 from J, leaving 9 bases between them. This CDR3 contains 11 residues. In germline, CDR1 is DFQATT, CDR2 SNEGSKA (reference sequence). The DNA of the CDR3 is TGCAGTGCCCAGATCCTAGAGACCCAGTACTTC. Amino acids: CSAQILETQYF.